One sample yielded the 4 T cell receptor beta chains listed below, sequenced in a study of vaccination and CD4 T cells after COVID-19. Cultured CD4+ T-cell DNA underwent Oncomine TCR Beta short-read sequencing. TCRdb passed the PCR reads through MiXCR, listing each CDR3 protein once. The profile shows about 9,100 distinct CDR3 sequences, about 67% of them singletons. Noted treatment: roughly 11-day PBMC culture with coronavirus spike peptide pools or control peptides (ViraFEST assay). Their target antigens are unknown. Specimen: CD4+ T cells from blood, cultured in vitro. The receptor set was obtained from a human donor who had recovered from COVID-19.

This clonotype was counted a single time. V is TRBV12-3 or TRBV12-4 and J is TRBJ2-5; 8 nucleotides align to TRBD2. Losses at the gene ends were 7 bases for V and 4 bases for J; bases not matched to a gene: 5. This CDR3 spans 13 amino acids. The CDR3 DNA reads TGTGCCAGCACCCTAGCGGGCCCAGAGACCCAGTACTTC. It specifies CASTLAGPETQYF.

The gene calls are TRBV6-5 and TRBJ2-2; 9 bases line up with TRBD1. Trimming cost V 1 base and J 0 bases; bases outside gene matches: 3. Germline V gene sequence: CDR1 MNHEY, CDR2 SVGAGI. This CDR3 region has 17 residues. The CDR3 reads CASSYLGTGTNTGELFF. The CDR3 nucleotides read TGTGCCAGCAGTTACTTGGGGACAGGGACGAACACCGGGGAGCTGTTTTTT.

The rearrangement uses TRBV24-1 and TRBJ1-2, with 11 positions matching TRBD1. Germline V gene sequence: CDR1 KGHDR, CDR2 SFDVKD. The CDR3 loop spans 16 amino acids. J gave up 5 bases and V 3 bases, and 7 bases lay outside the gene matches. The CDR3 nucleotides read TGTGCCACCAGTGATATAGGGACAGGGGGGTATTATGGCTACACCTTC. Translation: CATSDIGTGGYYGYTF.

The rearrangement links TRBV2 to TRBJ2-1, with 9 bases identical to TRBD2. CDR1 is SNHLY, CDR2 FYNNEI, per germline. The junction had 15 bases not matched to a gene; V was cut back by 5 bases and J by 10 bases. The CDR3 length is 16 residues. CDR3 amino acids: CASSQDMVAGAGEQFF. The DNA of the CDR3 is TGTGCCAGCAGTCAGGATATGGTAGCGGGGGCAGGGGAGCAGTTCTTC.